Presented here are 18 T cell receptor beta chains from one specimen sequenced in a study of cytomegalovirus exposure and HLA in healthy donors. The primer mix had 60 Vbeta and 13 Jbeta primers. Some clones are missing from TCRdb's copy, which holds only in-frame ones; the method was immunoSEQ multiplex PCR. The repertoire holds 150,000 or so clones, with 60% to 85% as singletons. Sequencing was done on a sample of PBMCs. The receptors come from a man aged 50 or older in good health and CMV-seropositive.

J is TRBJ2-5 and V is TRBV7-2; a weak D match, TRBD2 (6 bases). The germline V and J ends were trimmed by 1 base and 3 bases, with 9 bases remaining between them. This CDR3 has 14 residues. Germline-derived CDR1 and CDR2 are SGHTA and FQGNSA. The chain's CDR3 is CASSLGTTEETQYF. The CDR3 nucleotides read TGTGCCAGCAGCTTAGGGACTACAGAAGAGACCCAGTACTTC.

V usage is TRBV25-1 and J usage is TRBJ1-2; 9 bases align to TRBD1. CDR1 MGHDK and CDR2 SYGVNS come from the germline V gene. With 4 bases clipped from V and 4 bases from J, the junction kept 10 bases outside the gene matches. This CDR3 comprises 16 residues. The CDR3 spells CASSGLLPGQGYGYTF. The CDR3 region has the DNA TGTGCCAGCAGTGGACTTCTTCCGGGACAGGGCTATGGCTACACCTTC.

This chain connects TRBV6-1 to TRBJ2-7; 10 bases agree with TRBD1. The V and J ends lost 8 bases and 3 bases, in that order; junction bases with no gene match: 10. Germline-derived CDR1 and CDR2 are MNHNS and SASEGT. There are 15 residues in the CDR3. The CDR3 protein is CASSYPGQGLYEQYF. In DNA form, the CDR3 reads TGTGCCAGCTCTTATCCGGGACAGGGGCTCTACGAGCAGTACTTC.

About this clone: This CDR3 is also generated by other DNA sequences in the sample. This rearrangement joins TRBV6-5 to TRBJ1-5, with D perhaps matching TRBD1 (6 bases). V was pared by 0 bases and J by 3 bases, with 9 bases between. The CDR3 has 15 amino acids. Germline loops: CDR1 MNHEY, CDR2 SVGAGI. Here the CDR3 reads CASSYSTGNNQPQHF. The CDR3, as DNA: TGTGCCAGCAGTTACTCGACAGGCAACAATCAGCCCCAGCATTTT.

The chain carries TRBV6-6 and TRBJ1-6; 8 bases align to TRBD1. The ends lost 2 bases at V and 6 bases at J; junction bases unmatched: 6. CDR1 and CDR2 from the germline V gene are MNHNY and SVGAGI (reference sequence). CDR3 length equals 16 residues. The CDR3 reads CASSYPTGGINSPLHF. DNA for the CDR3: TGTGCCAGCAGTTACCCTACAGGGGGTATTAATTCACCCCTCCACTTT.

The J gene is TRBJ2-5, the V gene TRBV27, with a tentative D call TRBD1 (6 bases). Germline assignment: CDR1 MNHEY and CDR2 SMNVEV (reference sequence). The V end was cut by 0 bases, the J end by 5 bases, with 10 bases between. CDR3 length: 14 amino acids. CDR3 sequence reads: CASSLSPGAETQYF. CDR3 coding DNA: TGTGCCAGCAGTTTATCTCCAGGGGCGGAGACCCAGTACTTC.

For the CDR3, the DNA is TGTGCCAGCGGCCGGGACAGGGCCTACGAGCAGTACTTC. Amino acid sequence: CASGRDRAYEQYF. The chain links TRBV4-2 to TRBJ2-7, with TRBD1 identical over 9 bases. The CDR3 is 13 residues long. Losses at the gene ends were 8 bases for V and 2 bases for J; bases not matched to a gene: 4. Germline CDR1 is LGHNA and CDR2 is YNFKEQ.

This clone showed up just a few times. The rearrangement uses TRBV4-2 and TRBJ2-2, with D possibly TRBD2 on 6 matching bases. Deletions cut 3 bases from V and 3 bases from J, with 8 bases between. The CDR3 consists of 14 residues. Looked up from germline, CDR1 is LGHNA and CDR2 is YNFKEQ. CDR3 coding DNA: TGTGCCAGCAGCCAGGAGGGTCACACCGGGGAGCTGTTTTTT. This sequence encodes CASSQEGHTGELFF.

The chain recombines TRBV30 with TRBJ2-2; no reliable D call. CDR1 is GTSNPN and CDR2 is SVGIG in the germline V gene (reference sequence). The ends were cut back, 4 bases at V and 2 bases at J, with 5 bases in the middle. This CDR3 comprises 12 residues. CDR3 in amino acids: CAWTVNTGELFF. In DNA form, the CDR3 reads TGTGCCTGGACGGTTAACACCGGGGAGCTGTTTTTT.

The chain has TRBV10-3 and TRBJ1-2; perhaps TRBD1 as D (6 bases). V lost 6 bases and J 5 bases, leaving 13 bases between the germline ends. This CDR3 comprises 13 residues. Germline V gives CDR1 ENHRY, CDR2 SYGVKD. The CDR3 here is CAIRTGHRYGYTF. The CDR3 DNA reads TGTGCCATCAGAACGGGACACCGTTATGGCTACACCTTC.

The chain carries TRBV6-5 and TRBJ1-2; D gene ambiguous. Germline CDR1 and CDR2: MNHEY and SVGAGI. The CDR3 sequence is 13 residues long. The V end lost 7 bases, the J end lost 7 bases, and 16 bases lay between the germline ends. DNA for the CDR3: TGTGCCAGCATTCACCCCCGGGGAAGTGGCTACACCTTC. Translating gives CASIHPRGSGYTF.

The chain uses TRBV21-1 and TRBJ2-1; no check of the table's D call, TRBD2, against the DNA was made. TRBV21-1 is tagged as a pseudogene. The CDR3 is 16 residues long. CDR3: CASSKSCGGSYNEQFF. The CDR3 nucleotides are TGTGCCAGCAGCAAATCATGCGGGGGCTCCTACAATGAGCAGTTCTTC.

The CDR3 nucleotides are TGTGCCAGTAGGGAGGAGACAGGGGGTACCGGGGAGCTGTTTTTT. It encodes CASREETGGTGELFF. The V call is TRBV19, the J call TRBJ2-2; 9 bases map to TRBD1. The CDR3 totals 15 residues. In germline, CDR1 is LNHDA, CDR2 SQIVND (reference sequence). The trim removed 6 bases at V and 5 bases at J, leaving 7 bases unmatched.

The chain employs TRBV5-4 and TRBJ2-4; possibly TRBD1 for D (6 bases). CDR1 and CDR2 (germline): SGHNT, YYREEE (reference sequence). The germline V and J ends were trimmed by 3 bases and 8 bases, with 12 bases remaining between them. CDR3 length equals 13 residues. The CDR3 reads CASSSLQGDIQYF. DNA for the CDR3: TGTGCCAGCAGCTCACTACAGGGAGACATTCAGTACTTC.

The chain employs TRBV19 and TRBJ1-2; 10 bases agree with TRBD1. V shed 2 bases, J shed 6 bases, and the junction held 9 bases outside the gene matches. The germline CDR1 and CDR2 sequences are LNHDA and SQIVND (reference sequence). This CDR3 comprises 16 residues. CDR3 bases: TGTGCCAGTAGTATACGACCCGGGACAGGGGCCCATGGCTACACCTTC. Translation: CASSIRPGTGAHGYTF.

The chain joins TRBV29-1 to TRBJ2-6; D is perhaps TRBD1 (6 bases). V was pared by 2 bases and J by 4 bases, with 9 bases between. Germline lookup yields CDR1 SQVTM and CDR2 ANQGSEA. The CDR3 runs 14 residues. CDR3 region: CSVETGPGANVLTF. CDR3 sequence (DNA): TGCAGCGTTGAAACAGGGCCAGGGGCCAACGTCCTGACTTTC.

The chain carries TRBV5-1 and TRBJ1-5, with D possibly being TRBD1 (6 bases). From germline, CDR1 is SGHRS and CDR2 YFSETQ. The CDR3 is 15 amino acids. Deletions cut 3 bases from V and 3 bases from J, with 13 bases between. CDR3 nucleotide sequence: TGCGCCAGCAGCTCAACAGGGAATCTCAATCAGCCCCAGCATTTT. Its translation: CASSSTGNLNQPQHF.

The sample holds one count of this clone. V and J are TRBV2 and TRBJ1-3; 7 positions match TRBD1. Trimming cost V 9 bases and J 0 bases; bases outside gene matches: 8. This CDR3 has 15 amino acids. Germline CDR1 SNHLY, CDR2 FYNNEI. CDR3 amino acids: CASPRTGTSGNTIYF. CDR3 in DNA: TGTGCCAGTCCCAGGACAGGTACCTCTGGAAACACCATATATTTT.